One and the same sample provided the 25 T cell receptor beta chains below, sequenced in a study of T cells in Graves' hyperthyroidism and ophthalmopathy. RNA transcripts gave rise to amplified TCR beta CDR3 regions. The HTBI set primed first-round TCR CDR3 RT-PCR. One entry per CDR3 protein, called by TCRdb with MiXCR from the multiplex PCR reads. The data show around 250,000 distinct CDR3 sequences, roughly 15% seen once. Sequences were obtained from blood. Receptors were obtained from a woman in her 40s with Graves' hyperthyroidism that later progressed to Graves' ophthalmopathy.

In its sample, this clonotype was seen many times. The V and J genes are TRBV29-1 and TRBJ2-7, with TRBD1 identical over 7 bases. Germline V gene lookup returns CDR1 SQVTM and CDR2 ANQGSEA. The CDR3 extends over 12 amino acids. V dropped 7 bases and J dropped 2; count of bases not matched to a gene: 5. The CDR3 nucleotides are TGCAGCGGCCGGGACAGTGCCTACGAGCAGTACTTC. Translated: CSGRDSAYEQYF.

The chain couples TRBV7-9 to TRBJ1-2, with D possibly being TRBD1 (6 bases). Trimming removed 7 bases from V and 4 bases from J, with 19 bases in between. This CDR3 comprises 15 residues. Germline CDR1 and CDR2: SEHNR and FQNEAQ (reference sequence). The CDR3 loop reads CASTELSRQVYGYTF. CDR3 DNA: TGTGCCAGCACCGAATTATCGAGACAGGTCTATGGCTACACCTTC.

Worth noting for this clonotype: An end of the junction differs from the germline gene, which may be a read error. The chain links TRBV28 to TRBJ1-1, with D maybe TRBD1 (5 bases). The CDR3 sequence is 14 residues long. CDR1 is MDHEN, CDR2 SYDVKM, per germline. In DNA, the CDR3 is TGTGCCAACAGTTCTCAGGGCTGGAACACTGAAGCTTTCTTT. Its protein product is CANSSQGWNTEAFF. Based on the CDR3 plus reference TRBV28 and TRBJ1-1, the full variable domain is DVKVTQSSRYLVKRTGEKVFLECVQDMDHENMFWYRQDPGLGLRLIYFSYDVKMKEKGDIPEGYSVSREKKERFSLILESASTNQTSMYLCANSSQGWNTEAFFGQGTRLTVV.

This clonotype was counted at least ten times. The gene calls are TRBV28 and TRBJ1-5; 10 nucleotides line up with TRBD1. V lost 4 bases to trimming and J lost 7 bases; unmatched junction nucleotides: 1. The germline V gene has CDR1 MDHEN and CDR2 SYDVKM. There are 13 residues in the CDR3. CDR3 in DNA: TGTGCCAGCAGTTCGGGACAGGGGCAGCCCCAGCATTTT. This encodes CASSSGQGQPQHF.

This clonotype came up many times. The chain employs TRBV30 and TRBJ2-1; D is unclear. Deletions cut 5 bases from V and 9 bases from J, with 20 bases between. Germline CDR1 is GTSNPN and CDR2 is SVGIG (reference sequence). CDR3 length: 14 residues. The CDR3 region is CAWGRLSVRGEQFF. For the CDR3, the DNA is TGTGCCTGGGGTCGGCTAAGTGTACGTGGTGAGCAGTTCTTC.

In this sample, this clonotype turned up many times. The V call is TRBV28, the J call TRBJ2-1; 12 nucleotides agree with TRBD2. Trimming at V came to 6 bases and at J to 7 bases, leaving 10 bases not matched to a gene. The CDR3 totals 16 residues. CDR1 is MDHEN, CDR2 SYDVKM, per germline. DNA for the CDR3: TGTGCCAGCAGATATAACCCGACTAGCGGGAGTAATGAGCAGTTCTTC. It is translated as CASRYNPTSGSNEQFF.

This clonotype was seen at least ten times. The V call is TRBV12-3 or TRBV12-4, the J call TRBJ1-1; perhaps TRBD1 as D (6 bases). Trimming removed 7 bases at V and 0 bases at J, with 12 bases between. The length of the CDR3 is 14 residues. The chain's CDR3 is CASTSGALNTEAFF. CDR3 sequence (DNA): TGTGCCAGCACCTCAGGGGCCCTGAACACTGAAGCTTTCTTT.

Notes on this clonotype: Given a much more abundant clone one base away, this may be a read error. The chain carries TRBV27 and TRBJ1-2; D remains ambiguous. Germline V gene data show CDR1 as MNHEY and CDR2 as SMNVEV (reference sequence). This CDR3 has 15 residues. In DNA form, the CDR3 reads TGTGCCAGCAGTCCCATCAACGGGTTGCCCCATGGCTGCACCTTC. Translated, it gives CASSPINGLPHGCTF.

This clonotype showed up just a few times. The chain uses TRBV12-3 or TRBV12-4 and TRBJ2-2, with 10 bases fitting TRBD2. After removal of 8 bases from V and 4 bases from J, the junction contained 13 bases not matched to a gene. This CDR3 is built from 17 residues. The DNA for the CDR3 is TGTGCCAGCGGGGCGGATTATAGCGGGAGGTTCACCGGGGAGCTGTTTTTT. Translation: CASGADYSGRFTGELFF.

The table lists this clonotype with many counts. The CDR3 DNA follows: TGTGCCAGTAGTACAGGGGGCGGTGTGAATGAGCAGTTCTTC. Its translation is CASSTGGGVNEQFF. The chain links TRBV19 to TRBJ2-1; TRBD1 matches at 8 bases. After removal of 4 bases from V and 7 bases from J, the junction contained 6 bases not matched to a gene. The length of the CDR3 is 14 residues. Per germline, CDR1 LNHDA and CDR2 SQIVND (reference sequence).

This clonotype was picked up many times. CDR3 sequence: CASSLESRDSPQHF. DNA of the CDR3: TGTGCCAGCAGCTTGGAGTCAAGGGACTCGCCCCAGCATTTT. The J gene is TRBJ1-5, the V gene TRBV5-5, with D possibly matching TRBD1 (5 bases). The CDR3 is 14 amino acids. Germline values: CDR1 SGHKS, CDR2 YYEKEE (reference sequence). V lost 0 bases to trimming and J lost 9 bases, with 13 bases between them.

V and J are TRBV18 and TRBJ2-1; D is unresolved. The V end was cut by 0 bases, the J end by 2 bases, with 8 bases between. Germline lookup yields CDR1 KGHSH and CDR2 LQKENI. The CDR3 contains 15 residues. The CDR3 here is CASSPPGFPYNEQFF. The CDR3 DNA reads as TGTGCCAGCTCACCACCCGGGTTCCCCTACAATGAGCAGTTCTTC.

J is TRBJ2-7 and V is TRBV4-1; 11 nucleotides align to TRBD2. The length of the CDR3 is 16 residues. Germline CDR1 reads MGHRA; CDR2 reads YSYEKL. V lost 3 bases to trimming and J lost 4 bases; unmatched junction nucleotides: 8. The CDR3 nucleotides read TGCGCCAGCAGCCAGTTACTAGCGGGAGCACAGTACGAGCAGTACTTC. Protein product: CASSQLLAGAQYEQYF.

This clonotype came up many times. The chain has TRBV11-2 and TRBJ2-1; 7 bases map to TRBD1. Looked up from germline, CDR1 is SGHAT and CDR2 is FQNNGV. CDR3 length: 15 residues. V shed 5 bases, J shed 7 bases, and the junction held 11 bases outside the gene matches. CDR3 nucleotides: TGTGCCAGCAGCCTGGTTAGGGGGCGATCGAATGAGCAGTTCTTC. Translating gives CASSLVRGRSNEQFF.

This clonotype was observed once. The chain carries TRBV6-1 and TRBJ2-2; no reliable D call. This CDR3 region has 15 residues. Germline V lookup: CDR1 MNHNS, CDR2 SASEGT. V was shortened by 7 bases and J by 0 bases, with 12 bases between the two germline ends. The CDR3 nucleotides read TGTGCCAGCATTCTAGGGTTCGCGAACACCGGGGAGCTGTTTTTT. It codes for CASILGFANTGELFF.

To note about this clonotype: This may arise from a read error, as a much more abundant clone is one base away. The chain recombines TRBV24-1 with TRBJ2-5, with no clear D. Looked up from germline, CDR1 is KGHDR and CDR2 is SFDVKD. The length of the CDR3 is 13 residues. The CDR3 sequence is CATSSGYQEIQYF. CDR3 DNA sequence: TGTGCCACCAGCTCTGGGTACCAAGAGATCCAGTACTTC.

The chain recombines TRBV6-1 with TRBJ2-7; no clear D gene. This CDR3 has 13 amino acids. In germline, CDR1 is MNHNS, CDR2 SASEGT. Trimming took off 3 bases at V and 3 bases at J, with 9 bases between the two ends. In nucleotides, the CDR3 is TGTGCCAGCAGTGAGACCCCGGACTACGAGCAGTACTTC. Translating gives CASSETPDYEQYF.

This chain connects TRBV20-1 to TRBJ1-1, with D perhaps TRBD1 (5 bases). V lost 1 base to trimming and J lost 4 bases, with 13 bases between them. CDR1 is DFQATT, CDR2 SNEGSKA, per germline (reference sequence). The CDR3 is 14 amino acids. DNA for the CDR3: TGCAGTGCTAGAGCCGGGGCAGGGCCCACTGAAGCTTTCTTT. This encodes CSARAGAGPTEAFF.

This clonotype was detected ten times or more. The chain employs TRBV7-9 and TRBJ2-7, with a weak D call TRBD2 (5 bases). Per germline, CDR1 SEHNR and CDR2 FQNEAQ (reference sequence). This CDR3 has 14 residues. V was shortened by 5 bases and J by 3 bases, with 14 bases between the two germline ends. The CDR3 coding sequence is TGTGCCAGCAGCGCGGTAGGACGGGGCTACGAGCAGTACTTC. Encoded protein: CASSAVGRGYEQYF.

This clonotype has more than one count but fewer than ten. V usage is TRBV3-1 and J usage is TRBJ2-3; 7 nucleotides match TRBD1. The V gene end was trimmed by 4 bases and the J gene end by 2 bases; junction bases not matched to a gene: 6. The CDR3 has 15 amino acids. Germline V gives CDR1 LGHDT, CDR2 YNNKEL (reference sequence). The CDR3 region is CASSLYGQATDTQYF. CDR3 DNA: TGTGCCAGCAGCCTTTACGGACAGGCCACAGATACGCAGTATTTT.

This clonotype was recorded at least ten times. J is TRBJ2-1 and V is TRBV28; 13 bases line up with TRBD2. Germline V gene sequence: CDR1 MDHEN, CDR2 SYDVKM. The junction had 2 bases not matched to a gene; V was cut back by 5 bases and J by 1 base. The CDR3 spans 16 residues. This chain's CDR3 is CASSPTSGRSYNEQFF. The CDR3, as DNA: TGTGCCAGCAGTCCGACTAGCGGGAGGTCCTACAATGAGCAGTTCTTC.

About this clonotype: A much more abundant neighbour one base away suggests this may be a read error. The chain couples TRBV19 to TRBJ2-3, with TRBD2 identical over 7 bases. The CDR3 consists of 14 residues. The V gene's germline CDR1 is LNHDA and CDR2 SQIVND (reference sequence). CDR3 protein: CASSIRDYTDRQYF. The CDR3 bases are TGTGCCAGTAGTATTCGGGACTACACAGATAGGCAGTATTTT.

This clonotype was seen repeatedly, ten times or more. This chain joins TRBV10-2 and TRBJ1-2; 7 nucleotides line up with TRBD1. The J segment lost 8 bases and the V segment lost 0 bases, leaving 9 bases of the junction unmatched. Germline CDR1 WSHSY, CDR2 SAAADI. The CDR3 is 15 amino acids. CDR3 region: CASSESARGLRGYTF. For the CDR3, the DNA is TGCGCCAGCAGTGAGTCGGCCAGGGGGTTAAGGGGCTACACCTTC.

The gene calls are TRBV18 and TRBJ2-5; D is undetermined. The V end was cut by 3 bases, the J end by 4 bases, with 18 bases between. The CDR3 is made up of 16 amino acids. Per germline, CDR1 KGHSH and CDR2 LQKENI. The CDR3 coding sequence is TGTGCCAGCTCACCCAACGGGCCCCCCCTACGAGAGACCCAGTACTTC. Protein: CASSPNGPPLRETQYF.

The chain uses TRBV2 and TRBJ1-5, with D tentatively TRBD1 (5 bases). In germline, CDR1 is SNHLY, CDR2 FYNNEI. The V and J ends lost 4 bases and 7 bases respectively, with 17 bases between them. The CDR3 runs to 15 residues. CDR3 in amino acids: CASSVQGGVRQPQHF. The CDR3 DNA sequence: TGTGCCAGCAGTGTCCAGGGTGGGGTTCGACAGCCCCAGCATTTT. Supplemented by reference TRBV2 and TRBJ1-5, the full variable domain reads EPEVTQTPSHQVTQMGQEVILRCVPISNHLYFYWYRQILGQKVEFLVSFYNNEISEKSEIFDDQFSVERPDGSNFTLKIRSTKLEDSAMYFCASSVQGGVRQPQHFGDGTRLSIL.